These 3 T cell receptor beta chains were all obtained from the same sample, sequenced in a study of technical replicates of blood from a handful of donors. TCRdb's copy holds only in-frame clones and misses some; the assay was immunoSEQ multiplex PCR. The table includes tens of thousands of clones, about 90% detected once. The sample consisted of T cells isolated from PBMCs. The receptors stem from a human donor in good health.

This chain links TRBV7-8 with TRBJ2-7, with 8 bases matching TRBD2. CDR1 is SGHVS, CDR2 FQNEAQ, per germline. The CDR3 sequence is 14 residues long. V shed 3 bases, J shed 2 bases, and the junction held 3 bases outside the gene matches. The CDR3: CASSFLAGTYEQYF. The CDR3 nucleotides read TGTGCCAGCAGCTTTCTAGCGGGTACCTACGAGCAGTACTTC. Using reference TRBV7-8 and TRBJ2-7 for the parts outside the CDR3, the full variable domain is GAGVSQSPRYKVAKRGQDVALRCDPISGHVSLFWYQQALGQGPEFLTYFQNEAQLDKSGLPSDRFFAERPEGSVSTLKIQRTQQEDSAVYLCASSFLAGTYEQYFGPGTRLTVT.

This sequence joins TRBV6-1 and TRBJ2-7; D is ambiguous. V was clipped by 1 base and J by 2 bases, with 9 bases between them. The CDR3 totals 14 residues. Germline V gene sequence: CDR1 MNHNS, CDR2 SASEGT. CDR3 in DNA: TGTGCCAGCAGTGAAGGTACAGTACCCTACGAGCAGTACTTC. Its protein is CASSEGTVPYEQYF.

The genes are TRBV19 and TRBJ1-2; 9 bases are a match to TRBD1. Germline assignment: CDR1 LNHDA and CDR2 SQIVND (reference sequence). V was clipped by 10 bases and J by 2 bases; unmatched bases: 8. This CDR3 spans 14 amino acids. The CDR3 DNA follows: TGTGCCATCTCCTCCGGACAGGGGAACTATGGCTACACCTTC. This encodes CAISSGQGNYGYTF.